Listed below are T cell receptor beta chains from one sample, sequenced in a study of early T cells in non-severe SARS-CoV-2 infection. TCRdb redid the calling of the 5' RACE reads with MiXCR, one entry per CDR3 protein. In the table there are roughly 40,000 distinct CDR3 sequences, roughly 4.7% of which are singletons. What was sequenced was whole blood. These receptors came from an adult who was a healthcare worker with PCR-confirmed SARS-CoV-2 infection or an uninfected control (not recorded which). Each CDR3 is given with its conserved first and last residue. A D gene is named only where the DNA matches it firmly. Size is stated for part of the rows, as once, few or many counts, or as a class when the clone is expanded.

.	TRBV18	.	TRBJ2-3	TGTGCCAGCTCACCACCTTCGAGGACAGATACGCAGTATTTT	CASSPPSRTDTQYF
TRBD2	TRBV5-1	many	TRBJ2-2	TGCGCCAGCAGCTTAACCGGGACTAGTTATGCCGGGGAGCTGTTTTTT	CASSLTGTSYAGELFF
.	TRBV2	many	TRBJ1-5	TGTGCCAGCAGTGAAAACGCAGGATCCCAGCCCCAGCATTTT	CASSENAGSQPQHF
.	TRBV2	few	TRBJ2-5	TGTGCCAGCAGTCAGCAGACCCAAGAGACCCAGTACTTC	CASSQQTQETQYF
.	TRBV7-7	few	TRBJ2-2	TGTGCTAGCAGTGACGGGGTTAACACCGGGGAGCTGTTTTTT	CASSDGVNTGELFF
TRBD2	TRBV3-1	many	TRBJ2-3	TGTGCCAGCAGCCGCCGGACTAGCGGGAGGGTCACAGATACGCAGTATTTT	CASSRRTSGRVTDTQYF
.	TRBV20-1	many	TRBJ2-7	TGCACCCTAGGGGGGCTTTCGGGCGAGCAGTACTTC	CTLGGLSGEQYF
.	TRBV6-1	few	TRBJ2-2	TGTGCCAGCACTGAGGGTTACCAGGAGCTGTTTTTT	CASTEGYQELFF
.	TRBV29-1	.	TRBJ2-3	TGCAGCGTTGAAGAGGGGACACGGACAGATACGCAGTATTTT	CSVEEGTRTDTQYF
TRBD2	TRBV20-1	few	TRBJ2-7	TGCAGTGCTATACCGGGGGGCTCCTACGAGCAGTACTTC	CSAIPGGSYEQYF
.	TRBV29-1	many	TRBJ1-2	TGCAGCGTTGAAGTGGCACAGAGCTATGGCTACACCTTC	CSVEVAQSYGYTF
.	TRBV27	many	TRBJ1-2	TGTGCCAGCAGTCCTCCCGGCCCTTACTATGGCTACACCTTC	CASSPPGPYYGYTF
TRBD1	TRBV7-2	many	TRBJ1-1	TGTGCCAGCAGCTGGACAGGGCGCGGCACTGAAGCTTTCTTT	CASSWTGRGTEAFF
TRBD1	TRBV11-2	many	TRBJ2-2	TGTGCCAGCAGCTTAGATATACAGGGGACCGGGGAGCTGTTTTTT	CASSLDIQGTGELFF
.	TRBV5-5	many	TRBJ1-2	TGTGCCAGCAGCTTGATGGAAAACTATGGCTACACCTTC	CASSLMENYGYTF
.	TRBV4-3	few	TRBJ2-1	TGCGCCAGCAGCCAAGATTGGGGCTTATCCTACAATGAGCAGTTCTTC	CASSQDWGLSYNEQFF
.	TRBV20-1	many	TRBJ1-1	TGCAGTGCTAGAAAAATTGAGGGCTCCACTGAAGCTTTCTTT	CSARKIEGSTEAFF
TRBD2	TRBV30	many	TRBJ2-1	TGTGCCTGGGGGACTAGCGGGAGCTCCTACAATGAGCAGTTCTTC	CAWGTSGSSYNEQFF
TRBD1	TRBV10-2	many	TRBJ1-1	TGCGCCAGCTGGGAGGACAGGGGCACTGAAGCTTTCTTT	CASWEDRGTEAFF
TRBD2	TRBV5-4	.	TRBJ2-7	TGTGCCACGAGTCCCGGGGGGAAAGAGGCCTACGAGCAGTACTTC	CATSPGGKEAYEQYF
.	TRBV20-1	many	TRBJ1-5	TGCAGTGCTAGGGCTCCTGATAGCAATCAGCCCCAGCATTTT	CSARAPDSNQPQHF
.	TRBV18	many	TRBJ1-2	TGTGCCAGCTCACCACAGTTAGACAACTATGGCTACACCTTC	CASSPQLDNYGYTF
TRBD1	TRBV7-2	many	TRBJ2-3	TGTGCCAGCAGCTTTGCAGGGGGCGCAAATACGCAGTATTTT	CASSFAGGANTQYF
TRBD1	TRBV27	few	TRBJ1-5	TGTGCCAGCAGTTTCCGGACAGGGCACAATCAGCCCCAGCATTTT	CASSFRTGHNQPQHF
.	TRBV12-3/TRBV12-4	.	TRBJ1-2	TGTGCCAGCAGTGCCCTCGACTATGGCTACACCTTC	CASSALDYGYTF
TRBD2	TRBV6-2/TRBV6-3	many	TRBJ2-3	TGTGCCAGCAGTTACGGTTTTGGACTAGCGGGGAGCACAGATACGCAGTATTTT	CASSYGFGLAGSTDTQYF
.	TRBV5-1	few	TRBJ2-1	TGCGCCAGCAGCTGGGACCGTCTCGGCAATGAGCAGTTCTTC	CASSWDRLGNEQFF
TRBD2	TRBV7-9	few	TRBJ2-5	TGTGCCAGCAGGTCCGGGACTAGCGGGAGGGGCCAAGAGACCCAGTACTTC	CASRSGTSGRGQETQYF
.	TRBV18	many	TRBJ1-1	TGTGCCAGCTCACTCCCGGGAACCACTGAAGCTTTCTTT	CASSLPGTTEAFF
.	TRBV5-5	many	TRBJ1-2	TGTGCCAGCAGCTTCGAAGGCAGGGCGACCTTCTATGGCTACACCTTC	CASSFEGRATFYGYTF
.	TRBV4-3	many	TRBJ1-1	TGCGCCAGCAGCCAAGACAGGGGTATTATGAACACTGAAGCTTTCTTT	CASSQDRGIMNTEAFF
.	TRBV5-1	many	TRBJ1-4	TGCGCCAGCAGCTTGGCCCCAGGGTCGGATGAAAAACTGTTTTTT	CASSLAPGSDEKLFF
.	TRBV3-1	many	TRBJ2-1	TGTGCCAGCAGCCAAGTTCGAGGCCCTGGGAATGAGCAGTTCTTC	CASSQVRGPGNEQFF
TRBD1	TRBV6-1	few	TRBJ2-5	TGTGCCAGCAGTGAAATGGGTCGACAGGGGAAAGAGACCCAGTACTTC	CASSEMGRQGKETQYF
TRBD1	TRBV28	few	TRBJ1-1	TGTGCCAGCAGCCCATACAGGGGGATGAACACTGAAGCTTTCTTT	CASSPYRGMNTEAFF
TRBD1	TRBV10-3	many	TRBJ2-4	TGTGCCATCTCCGACAGGGTCGAAAACATTCAGTACTTC	CAISDRVENIQYF
TRBD1	TRBV3-1	many	TRBJ2-2	TGTGCCAGCAGCCAACGGGACAGGGTATCCGGGGAGCTGTTTTTT	CASSQRDRVSGELFF
.	TRBV3-1	few	TRBJ2-7	TGTGCCAGCAGCCAAATCGGGAGCTCCAACGAGCAGTACTTC	CASSQIGSSNEQYF
.	TRBV12-3/TRBV12-4	few	TRBJ2-5	TGTGCCAGCAGCCCGGGTGGGGGCCAGGAGACCCAGTACTTC	CASSPGGGQETQYF
.	TRBV29-1	many	TRBJ2-6	TGCAGCGTCGAGAGACTTTCGGGGTCTGGGGCCAACGTCCTGACTTTC	CSVERLSGSGANVLTF
.	TRBV7-2	many	TRBJ1-2	TGTGCCAGCAGGGTCGCGGGGCCCCTCAGTGGCTACACCTTC	CASRVAGPLSGYTF
.	TRBV20-1	many	TRBJ1-2	TGCAGTGCTACCCGCTTCGCGCAAGGGCAGTATGGCTACACCTTC	CSATRFAQGQYGYTF
TRBD2	TRBV20-1	few	TRBJ2-7	TGCAGTGCTGTCACTAGCGACTCCTACGAGCAGTACTTC	CSAVTSDSYEQYF
.	TRBV10-3	few	TRBJ2-2	TGTGCCATCGCCGGTTCAGTTGGTACCGGGGAGCTGTTTTTT	CAIAGSVGTGELFF
TRBD1	TRBV10-3	many	TRBJ2-2	TGTGCCATGCAAGGGACAGCTAACACCGGGGAGCTGTTTTTT	CAMQGTANTGELFF
.	TRBV11-2	many	TRBJ2-3	TGTGCCAGCAGCATTGGGGTAAAAGATACGCAGTATTTT	CASSIGVKDTQYF
.	TRBV7-8	few	TRBJ1-1	TGTGCCAGCAGCTCAGGGGTCACAAAGAACACTGAAGCTTTCTTT	CASSSGVTKNTEAFF
TRBD2	TRBV5-1	few	TRBJ2-3	TGCGCCAGCAGCTTGGAACTAGCGGGGGGGCAAGATACGCAGTATTTT	CASSLELAGGQDTQYF
.	TRBV6-4	many	TRBJ2-3	TGTGCCAGCAGTGACTCCAAAGGCGGAGATACGCAGTATTTT	CASSDSKGGDTQYF
.	TRBV28	many	TRBJ2-6	TGTGCCAGCATCTCGTCGTTGGGGGCCAACGTCCTGACTTTC	CASISSLGANVLTF
.	TRBV6-1	.	TRBJ1-5	TGTGCCAGCAGGTACGAAGACAGTTACAATCAGCCCCAGCATTTT	CASRYEDSYNQPQHF
TRBD1	TRBV7-8	.	TRBJ2-1	TGTGCCAGCAGACCGGACAGGGGATCCTACAATGAGCAGTTCTTC	CASRPDRGSYNEQFF
.	TRBV7-2	many	TRBJ2-7	TGTGCCAGCAGCACCCTAACTCCGACATGGCAGTACGAGCAGTACTTC	CASSTLTPTWQYEQYF
.	TRBV11-3	many	TRBJ2-5	TGTGCCAGCAGCTTAGGCGATATGTGGGCTGGCGGTGAAGAGACCCAGTACTTC	CASSLGDMWAGGEETQYF